These 27 T cell receptor beta chains came from one sample sequenced in a study of beta chain features in type 1 diabetes. General study findings and limits: For Type 1 diabetes patients, all four CD4+ subsets carried TCRB CDR3s that were moderately but significantly shorter.

The investigators reverse transcribed all of the isolated RNA, so they sequenced expressed TCRB transcripts. TCRdb keeps only in-frame clones here, not all; method: immunoSEQ multiplex PCR. The repertoire includes 600,000 to 750,000 clones, around 12% of them detected once, and around 0.12% sits in the top ten. The antigens for these receptors are not known. The source material was naive CD4+ T cells from blood. These receptors were collected from a man younger than 40 with type 1 diabetes.

The chain couples TRBV29-1 to TRBJ1-2, with 10 positions matching TRBD1. CDR3 size: 13 residues. The V segment lost 6 bases and the J segment 4 bases; nucleotides outside the gene matches: 5. CDR1 and CDR2 from the germline V gene are SQVTM and ANQGSEA. The CDR3 is CSVARDRGYGYTF. DNA of the CDR3: TGCAGCGTCGCCCGGGACAGGGGCTATGGCTACACCTTC.

The chain recombines TRBV7-2 with TRBJ2-5, with D uncertain. Looked up from germline, CDR1 is SGHTA and CDR2 is FQGNSA. V lost 2 bases, J lost 0 bases, and 10 bases lay in between. The CDR3 is 15 amino acids. Here the CDR3 reads CASSLRPVNQETQYF. The CDR3, as DNA: TGTGCCAGCAGCTTACGGCCAGTAAACCAAGAGACCCAGTACTTC. Supplemented by reference TRBV7-2 and TRBJ2-5, the full variable domain reads GAGVSQSPSNKVTEKGKDVELRCDPISGHTALYWYRQSLGQGLEFLIYFQGNSAPDKSGLPSDRFSAERTGGSVSTLTIQRTQQEDSAVYLCASSLRPVNQETQYFGPGTRLLVL.

The chain couples TRBV9 to TRBJ1-2; 7 positions agree with TRBD1. The CDR3 sequence is 14 residues long. Germline assignment: CDR1 SGDLS and CDR2 YYNGEE. J lost 4 bases, V lost 4 bases, and 7 bases had no gene match. Here the CDR3 DNA reads TGTGCCAGCAGCCCGAACCGGGACAGCTATGGCTACACCTTC. Translation gives CASSPNRDSYGYTF.

The genes are TRBV7-9 and TRBJ2-5, with TRBD1 identical over 8 bases. The CDR3 contains 13 residues. Trimming took 6 bases from V and 4 from J; bases not matched to a gene: 4. The germline gives CDR1 SEHNR, CDR2 FQNEAQ (reference sequence). CDR3 DNA: TGTGCCAGCAGGAGTACAGGGGGAGAGACCCAGTACTTC. Its protein product is CASRSTGGETQYF.

This rearrangement joins TRBV27 to TRBJ1-1; D perhaps matches TRBD1 (6 bases). V lost 4 bases to trimming and J lost 4 bases, with 10 bases between them. The germline CDR1 and CDR2 sequences are MNHEY and SMNVEV (reference sequence). The length of the CDR3 is 13 residues. CDR3 coding DNA: TGTGCCAGCAGTTGGACAGTCCTCACTGAAGCTTTCTTT. Encoded protein: CASSWTVLTEAFF.

This clone was seen a few times. The V and J genes are TRBV13 and TRBJ2-1; D is ambiguous. This CDR3 is built from 14 residues. The V end was cut by 2 bases, the J end by 3 bases, with 8 bases between. Germline-derived CDR1 and CDR2 are PRHDT and FYEKMQ (reference sequence). CDR3: CASSLRAVYNEQFF. CDR3 bases: TGTGCCAGCAGCTTACGGGCGGTCTACAATGAGCAGTTCTTC.

This clone was counted a few times. The J gene is TRBJ2-7, the V gene TRBV7-6; D uncertain. The germline V gene encodes CDR1 SGHVS and CDR2 FNYEAQ. The CDR3 has 16 residues. The V end was cut by 3 bases, the J end by 1 base, with 16 bases between. CDR3 bases: TGTGCCAGCAGCTTGTATGGTTCAGGTGGGTCCTACGAGCAGTACTTC. Translated, it gives CASSLYGSGGSYEQYF. The full variable domain, in which reference TRBV7-6 and TRBJ2-7 provide the parts outside the CDR3, is GAGVSQSPRYKVTKRGQDVALRCDPISGHVSLYWYRQALGQGPEFLTYFNYEAQQDKSGLPNDRFSAERPEGSISTLTIQRTEQRDSAMYRCASSLYGSGGSYEQYFGPGTRLTVT.

The rearrangement uses TRBV15 and TRBJ2-7; D is unresolved. CDR1 and CDR2 from the germline V gene are LNHNV and YYDKDF (reference sequence). This CDR3 is 12 amino acids long. Trimming took 0 bases from V and 6 from J, leaving 6 bases between them. The CDR3 reads CATSRDKREQYF. The CDR3 DNA reads TGTGCCACCAGCAGAGACAAGCGCGAGCAGTACTTC.

This rearrangement joins TRBV7-2 to TRBJ2-1, with TRBD1 matching over 10 bases. V trimming: 5 bases; J trimming: 9 bases; junction bases outside the gene matches: 10. The CDR3 has 15 amino acids. Germline V gene lookup returns CDR1 SGHTA and CDR2 FQGNSA. Written as DNA, the CDR3 is TGTGCCAGCAGCCCAGTAAATGGACAGGGGGTTGAGCAGTTCTTC. This gives the protein CASSPVNGQGVEQFF.

Only a few counts were recorded for this clone. The chain joins TRBV5-1 to TRBJ1-6; possible D gene TRBD1, 5 bases. The CDR3 is 14 residues long. The ends were cut back, 4 bases at V and 8 bases at J, with 13 bases in the middle. Germline V gene data show CDR1 as SGHRS and CDR2 as YFSETQ. The DNA for the CDR3 is TGCGCCAGCAGCAGAGGGGAATTCGATTCACCCCTCCACTTT. This sequence encodes CASSRGEFDSPLHF.

This clone turned up a few times. This sample also contains other DNA sequences that code for the same CDR3. The V gene is TRBV5-1, the J gene TRBJ2-5; 14 bases fit TRBD2. The CDR3 contains 15 residues. The germline V gene has CDR1 SGHRS and CDR2 YFSETQ. After removal of 4 bases from V and 5 bases from J, the junction contained 4 bases not matched to a gene. CDR3 nucleotide sequence: TGCGCCAGCAGCCTCGGGACTAGCGGGGGCGAGACCCAGTACTTC. Its protein product is CASSLGTSGGETQYF.

This clone has a handful of counts. V gene TRBV11-2 combines with J gene TRBJ2-1, with no clear D. The V gene's germline CDR1 is SGHAT and CDR2 FQNNGV. This CDR3 is 13 amino acids long. V was pared by 5 bases and J by 8 bases, with 13 bases between. This chain's CDR3 is CASSLTSRDEQFF. As DNA, the CDR3 is TGTGCCAGCAGCCTCACGTCCCGAGATGAGCAGTTCTTC. Variable domain in full (rest from reference TRBV11-2 and TRBJ2-1): EAGVAQSPRYKIIEKRQSVAFWCNPISGHATLYWYQQILGQGPKLLIQFQNNGVVDDSQLPKDRFSAERLKGVDSTLKIQPAKLEDSAVYLCASSLTSRDEQFFGPGTRLTVL.

This clone was counted a few times. The rearrangement joins TRBV11-2 to TRBJ1-2, with no clear D. The CDR3 has 15 residues. Trimming removed 0 bases from V and 4 bases from J, with 12 bases in between. CDR1 is SGHAT, CDR2 FQNNGV, per germline. CDR3 residues: CASSLDGPFGYGYTF. The CDR3 DNA is TGTGCCAGCAGCTTAGATGGGCCATTCGGCTATGGCTACACCTTC. Complete variable domain (other parts from reference TRBV11-2 and TRBJ1-2): EAGVAQSPRYKIIEKRQSVAFWCNPISGHATLYWYQQILGQGPKLLIQFQNNGVVDDSQLPKDRFSAERLKGVDSTLKIQPAKLEDSAVYLCASSLDGPFGYGYTFGSGTRLTVV.

V is TRBV5-4 and J is TRBJ2-5; 10 positions match TRBD2. CDR1 and CDR2 from the germline V gene are SGHNT and YYREEE (reference sequence). V trimming: 5 bases; J trimming: 5 bases; junction bases outside the gene matches: 6. The CDR3 covers 14 residues. The CDR3 sequence is CASRSGGAKETQYF. The CDR3 DNA reads as TGTGCCAGCAGAAGCGGGGGGGCTAAGGAGACCCAGTACTTC.

This sequence joins TRBV9 and TRBJ2-4; D not certain. This CDR3 spans 16 amino acids. Looked up from germline, CDR1 is SGDLS and CDR2 is YYNGEE. Trimming removed 0 bases from V and 9 bases from J, with 19 bases in between. CDR3 bases: TGTGCCAGCAGCGTAGGCGGCTCCGGCACCCCCCGCATTCAGTACTTC. Translation: CASSVGGSGTPRIQYF.

This clone appeared a few times. The rearrangement uses TRBV6-6 and TRBJ1-6; D call uncertain. The CDR3 has 12 residues. Trimming left V 4 bases short and J 7 bases short, with 5 bases between. In germline, CDR1 is MNHNY, CDR2 SVGAGI (reference sequence). CDR3 in DNA: TGTGCCAGCAGTTGGCGGAATTCACCCCTCCACTTT. Encoded protein: CASSWRNSPLHF.

This clone was observed a handful of times. V is TRBV13 and J is TRBJ1-2; possibly TRBD1 for D (6 bases). V lost 2 bases and J 4 bases, leaving 14 bases between the germline ends. The CDR3 is 15 residues long. Germline lookup yields CDR1 PRHDT and CDR2 FYEKMQ (reference sequence). CDR3 DNA: TGTGCCAGCAGCTTACCGGGGGCAGATTCCTATGGCTACACCTTC. Translating it yields CASSLPGADSYGYTF.

The chain couples TRBV7-2 to TRBJ1-5, with 7 positions matching TRBD1. Germline CDR1 reads SGHTA; CDR2 reads FQGNSA. After removal of 5 bases from V and 5 bases from J, the junction contained 9 bases not matched to a gene. This CDR3 region has 15 residues. The CDR3, as DNA: TGTGCCAGCAGCATCACAGGGGCCCACGATCAGCCCCAGCATTTT. Protein product: CASSITGAHDQPQHF.

This clone was seen a handful of times. V usage is TRBV2 and J usage is TRBJ2-6; unclear D gene. CDR1 is SNHLY and CDR2 is FYNNEI in the germline V gene. V dropped 2 bases and J dropped 0 bases, with 5 bases sitting between them. The CDR3 contains 15 residues. Written as DNA, the CDR3 is TGTGCCAGCAGTGAACAGCGCTCTGGGGCCAACGTCCTGACTTTC. Amino acid sequence: CASSEQRSGANVLTF.

The table lists this clone with a few counts. In DNA form, the CDR3 reads TGTGCCAGCAGTGGCCATTCTGGGGCCAACGTCCTGACTTTC. Protein product: CASSGHSGANVLTF. The chain joins TRBV2 to TRBJ2-6; no reliable D call. CDR1 is SNHLY and CDR2 is FYNNEI in the germline V gene. V lost 4 bases and J 1 base, leaving 5 bases between the germline ends. The CDR3 contains 14 residues.

This chain uses TRBV5-4 with TRBJ1-1, with unresolved D. Deletions cut 1 base from V and 4 bases from J, with 2 bases between. Germline V gives CDR1 SGHNT, CDR2 YYREEE (reference sequence). The CDR3 totals 11 residues. The CDR3 sequence: CASSLFTEAFF. Written as DNA, the CDR3 is TGTGCCAGCAGCTTGTTCACTGAAGCTTTCTTT.

Only a few counts were recorded for this clone. The rearrangement links TRBV9 to TRBJ2-1; 7 bases agree with TRBD1. The CDR3 runs to 15 residues. CDR1 is SGDLS and CDR2 is YYNGEE in the germline V gene. Trimming at V came to 3 bases and at J to 5 bases, leaving 8 bases not matched to a gene. In nucleotides, the CDR3 is TGTGCCAGCAGCGGAACCGGGACAGTCAACAATGAGCAGTTCTTC. Translation gives CASSGTGTVNNEQFF.

The V gene is TRBV29-1, the J gene TRBJ2-7; TRBD1 or TRBD2 may be the D gene (5 bases each). The V end was cut by 6 bases, the J end by 3 bases, with 18 bases between. Germline V gene sequence: CDR1 SQVTM, CDR2 ANQGSEA. The CDR3 sequence is 14 residues long. The CDR3 bases are TGCAGCGTCACGACGGGACGAAACCGCTACGAGCAGTACTTC. Amino acids: CSVTTGRNRYEQYF.

This clone was observed a few times. The chain couples TRBV2 to TRBJ1-1; D remains unclear. The V gene lost 8 bases and the J gene lost 0 bases, with 10 bases spanning the gap. The V gene's germline CDR1 is SNHLY and CDR2 FYNNEI. There are 13 residues in the CDR3. CDR3 region: CASSRSMNTEAFF. CDR3 sequence (DNA): TGTGCCAGCTCCAGGAGTATGAACACTGAAGCTTTCTTT.

This sequence joins TRBV5-1 and TRBJ2-3, with 13 positions matching TRBD2. Germline V lookup: CDR1 SGHRS, CDR2 YFSETQ. Trimming cost V 7 bases and J 3 bases; bases outside gene matches: 5. The CDR3 has 15 amino acids. The CDR3 spells CASWETSGGTDTQYF. The CDR3 region has the DNA TGCGCCAGCTGGGAGACTAGCGGGGGGACAGATACGCAGTATTTT.

The J gene is TRBJ2-7, the V gene TRBV7-2, with TRBD2 identical over 8 bases. This CDR3 spans 16 amino acids. In germline, CDR1 is SGHTA, CDR2 FQGNSA. J lost 5 bases, V lost 4 bases, and 13 bases had no gene match. This CDR3 reads CASSSLAGQPRNEQYF. CDR3 coding DNA: TGTGCCAGCAGCTCCTTAGCGGGGCAACCCAGGAACGAGCAGTACTTC.

The CDR3 DNA is TGTGCCAGCAGTTTCTTACAGTCAGGGCGCGACTACACCTTC. This codes for CASSFLQSGRDYTF. This chain links TRBV28 with TRBJ1-2; maybe TRBD1 (5 bases). Germline V gene sequence: CDR1 MDHEN, CDR2 SYDVKM. V was trimmed by 3 bases and J by 10 bases, leaving 18 bases between them. The CDR3 sequence is 14 residues long.